Below, one TCR beta chain is given with its context. The sample belongs to a study of blood T cell repertoires in COVID-19. Study background: Spain, Italy and the United States supplied samples that represented acute and convalescent COVID-19.

Study processing details: Amplification of reference gene primers provided the estimated nucleated cell counts. The protocol was immunoSEQ multiplex PCR, while the TCRdb copy is restricted to in-frame clones and leaves out a portion. The DNA gave D and trimming, while V, J and clone size come from that table. The sample includes about 160,000 clones, roughly four fifths seen only once; the top ten take over 10%. Trimming removed 0 bases from V and 0 bases from J, with 10 bases in between. CDR3 length equals 15 residues. In germline, CDR1 is SGHKS, CDR2 YYEKEE (reference sequence). The specimen was peripheral blood. The source of this sequence is a man aged 65 to 79 who had recovered from COVID-19. The chain uses TRBV5-5 and TRBJ2-7; D is possibly TRBD1 (5 bases). CDR3 bases: TGTGCCAGCAGCTTGGAGGGGTTGAGCTCCTACGAGCAGTACTTC. It specifies CASSLEGLSSYEQYF.